The 18 T cell receptor beta chains listed next were all sequenced from one sample in a study of low-dose radiotherapy and immunotherapy resistance in tumors. Both TCRalpha and TCRbeta chains were reverse transcribed with V-gene-specific primers. With a V-primer adapter and a constant-region primer, TCRs were amplified for about 20 PCR cycles. TCRdb used MiXCR to reprocess the reads, holding one entry per CDR3 protein. The sample includes about 6,200 distinct CDR3 sequences, roughly 80% of them seen just once. The receptor set was obtained from a human donor with advanced metastatic prostate, ovarian, gallbladder or colorectal cancer (not recorded which). This table probably holds off-target reads from a library built for another chain.

This chain joins TRBV5-1 and TRBJ1-2, with D perhaps matching TRBD1 (5 bases). This CDR3 has 14 amino acids. V lost 7 bases and J lost 8, with 21 bases in between. Germline values: CDR1 SGHRS, CDR2 YFSETQ. The CDR3 region is CASRPTIGARGYTF. CDR3 nucleotides: TGCGCCAGCCGCCCGACCATCGGGGCGCGGGGCTACACCTTC.

The chain recombines TRBV4-2 with TRBJ2-3; 7 bases agree with TRBD2. The CDR3 is 18 amino acids. The germline gives CDR1 LGHNA, CDR2 YNFKEQ. J lost 1 base, V lost 0 bases, and 10 bases had no gene match. The CDR3, as DNA: TGTGCCAGCAGCCAAGATCCCCCCCTAGCGGAACGCACAGATACGCAGTATTTT. Amino acids: CASSQDPPLAERTDTQYF.

This chain uses TRBV11-2 with TRBJ1-4, with a tentative D call TRBD1 (5 bases). The CDR3 loop spans 14 amino acids. Trimming took off 4 bases at V and 16 bases at J, with 22 bases between the two ends. Germline loops: CDR1 SGHAT, CDR2 FQNNGV. The CDR3 coding sequence is TGTGCCAGCAGCTCACCGGCTCAGCCGGGGCTCTGGTTTTTT. It is translated as CASSSPAQPGLWFF. Together with reference TRBV11-2 and TRBJ1-4, the CDR3 gives the full variable domain: EAGVAQSPRYKIIEKRQSVAFWCNPISGHATLYWYQQILGQGPKLLIQFQNNGVVDDSQLPKDRFSAERLKGVDSTLKIQPAKLEDSAVYLCASSSPAQPGLWFFGSGTQLSVL.

This sequence joins TRBV5-6 and TRBJ2-5; possibly TRBD1 for D (6 bases). CDR1 and CDR2 from the germline V gene are SGHDT and YYEEEE. Deletions cut 3 bases from V and 2 bases from J, with 17 bases between. The length of the CDR3 is 16 residues. This chain's CDR3 is CASSWGLQGQQETQYF. CDR3 nucleotides: TGTGCCAGCAGCTGGGGGCTGCAGGGTCAGCAAGAGACCCAGTACTTC.

The gene calls are TRBV5-6 and TRBJ2-2; D not resolved. CDR1 is SGHDT and CDR2 is YYEEEE in the germline V gene. The CDR3 spans 15 residues. V was pared by 6 bases and J by 0 bases, with 12 bases between. CDR3 DNA sequence: TGTGCCAGCACCGACTTACAAACGAACACCGGGGAGCTGTTTTTT. Amino acids: CASTDLQTNTGELFF.

The V and J genes are TRBV28 and TRBJ1-6; D remains unclear. CDR3 length equals 15 residues. Looked up from germline, CDR1 is MDHEN and CDR2 is SYDVKM. Trimming left V 6 bases short and J 4 bases short, with 13 bases between. The CDR3 sequence is CASSTAALYNSPLHF. CDR3 DNA: TGTGCCAGCAGCACGGCGGCACTGTATAATTCACCCCTCCACTTT.

The CDR3 is CASSHWRGETQYF. In DNA, the CDR3 is TGCGCCAGCAGCCACTGGCGGGGAGAGACCCAGTACTTC. The chain combines TRBV4-1 with TRBJ2-5, with D perhaps matching TRBD2 (6 bases). Trimming took off 3 bases at V and 4 bases at J, with 9 bases between the two ends. The CDR3 is 13 amino acids. Germline assignment: CDR1 MGHRA and CDR2 YSYEKL.

This rearrangement joins TRBV6-2 or TRBV6-3 to TRBJ2-5; 9 bases line up with TRBD1. The CDR3 has 18 residues. Per germline, CDR1 MNHEY and CDR2 SVGEGT. With V trimmed by 3 bases and J by 3 bases, 14 bases remained unmatched. The CDR3 spells CASSYRGQGGSREETQYF. The CDR3 DNA follows: TGTGCCAGCAGTTATCGGGGACAGGGAGGGAGTAGGGAAGAGACCCAGTACTTC.

This clonotype was detected only once. This chain links TRBV7-2 with TRBJ2-2; D possibly corresponds to TRBD1 (6 bases). Germline V gene data show CDR1 as SGHTA and CDR2 as FQGNSA. The V and J ends lost 6 bases and 0 bases respectively, with 14 bases between them. The CDR3 has 16 residues. In DNA form, the CDR3 reads TGTGCCAGCAGGAATTATGGGGGCGCGAACACCGGGGAGCTGTTTTTT. Translating gives CASRNYGGANTGELFF. Variable domain in full (rest from reference TRBV7-2 and TRBJ2-2): GAGVSQSPSNKVTEKGKDVELRCDPISGHTALYWYRQSLGQGLEFLIYFQGNSAPDKSGLPSDRFSAERTGGSVSTLTIQRTQQEDSAVYLCASRNYGGANTGELFFGEGSRLTVL.

This chain connects TRBV7-6 to TRBJ2-7, with 9 bases that match TRBD1. This CDR3 spans 16 amino acids. Trimming at V came to 5 bases and at J to 3 bases, leaving 11 bases not matched to a gene. From germline, CDR1 is SGHVS and CDR2 FNYEAQ. CDR3 nucleotide sequence: TGTGCCAGCAGCCGCCGACCGGGACAGGGTCTCTACGAGCAGTACTTC. Encoded protein: CASSRRPGQGLYEQYF.

The DNA of the CDR3 is TGTGCCAGCAGCTTTATTAGCGGGGGAGGGGAGACCCAGTACTTC. Protein: CASSFISGGGETQYF. J is TRBJ2-5 and V is TRBV13; TRBD2 matches at 9 bases. CDR3 length: 15 residues. J was trimmed by 5 bases and V by 3 bases; bases with no gene match: 7. The germline V gene encodes CDR1 PRHDT and CDR2 FYEKMQ (reference sequence). Variable domain in full (rest from reference TRBV13 and TRBJ2-5): AAGVIQSPRHLIKEKRETATLKCYPIPRHDTVYWYQQGPGQDPQFLISFYEKMQSDKGSIPDRFSAQQFSDYHSELNMSSLELGDSALYFCASSFISGGGETQYFGPGTRLLVL.

V usage is TRBV28 and J usage is TRBJ2-7; TRBD2 agrees at 7 bases. The CDR3 contains 14 residues. Germline values: CDR1 MDHEN, CDR2 SYDVKM. Trimming removed 5 bases from V and 4 bases from J; junction bases left unmatched: 8. CDR3 loop: CASSPALALYEQYF. CDR3 DNA sequence: TGTGCCAGCAGTCCGGCACTAGCGTTGTACGAGCAGTACTTC.

This chain links TRBV28 with TRBJ2-7; D ambiguous. The CDR3 length is 15 residues. Trimming removed 3 bases from V and 0 bases from J, with 12 bases in between. The germline CDR1 and CDR2 sequences are MDHEN and SYDVKM. The CDR3 nucleotides read TGTGCCAGCAGTTTGATAAGAACCCTCTCCTACGAGCAGTACTTC. It encodes CASSLIRTLSYEQYF.

V and J are TRBV6-2 or TRBV6-3 and TRBJ2-7; D is tentatively TRBD1 or TRBD2 (5 bases each). The V and J ends lost 6 bases and 7 bases respectively, with 13 bases between them. This CDR3 is 12 amino acids long. CDR1 and CDR2 (germline): MNHEY, SVGEGT. The CDR3 reads CASSPGPREQYF. CDR3 nucleotide sequence: TGTGCCAGCAGCCCGGGGCCGAGGGAGCAGTACTTC.

The rearrangement joins TRBV5-6 to TRBJ1-1, with a weak D call TRBD1 (5 bases). Deletions cut 2 bases from V and 4 bases from J, with 12 bases between. Germline CDR1 and CDR2: SGHDT and YYEEEE. The CDR3 length is 14 residues. The CDR3 protein is CASSFRGTGTEAFF. CDR3 coding DNA: TGTGCCAGCAGCTTCCGGGGGACGGGCACTGAAGCTTTCTTT.

This sequence joins TRBV29-1 and TRBJ2-7; the D gene is possibly TRBD2 (5 bases). Germline-derived CDR1 and CDR2 are SQVTM and ANQGSEA. Between the trimmed V and J ends, which lost 6 bases and 4 bases, there was a span of 16 bases. This CDR3 has 13 residues. The CDR3 protein is CSVVPPAAYEQYF. The CDR3 nucleotides are TGCAGCGTAGTACCCCCAGCGGCATACGAGCAGTACTTC.

V and J are TRBV19 and TRBJ2-6; a possible D gene is TRBD1 (6 bases). CDR3 length: 15 residues. With 6 bases removed from V and 4 bases from J, the gap between germline ends came to 13 bases. The germline CDR1 and CDR2 sequences are LNHDA and SQIVND (reference sequence). The CDR3, as DNA: TGTGCCAGTAGGCCCGGGACACGCGGGGCCAACGTCCTGACTTTC. Its protein product is CASRPGTRGANVLTF.

The chain has TRBV18 and TRBJ1-1; no clear D gene. The CDR3 has 14 residues. Trimming stripped 2 bases from V and 5 bases from J, with 12 bases between. CDR1 and CDR2 (germline): KGHSH, LQKENI. CDR3 nucleotide sequence: TGTGCCAGCTCACCAGGGATTCTTCGGACTGAAGCTTTCTTT. Its protein product is CASSPGILRTEAFF. Supplemented by reference TRBV18 and TRBJ1-1, the full variable domain reads NAGVMQNPRHLVRRRGQEARLRCSPMKGHSHVYWYRQLPEEGLKFMVYLQKENIIDESGMPKERFSAEFPKEGPSILRIQQVVRGDSAAYFCASSPGILRTEAFFGQGTRLTVV.